The T cell receptor beta chain under discussion was sequenced for a study of blood T cell repertoires in COVID-19. Study background: Nucleic acid was either cDNA or gDNA, and it came from T cells, B-cell-depleted T cells, or PBMCs.

This CDR3 contains 15 residues. Trimming at V came to 7 bases and at J to 5 bases, leaving 7 bases not matched to a gene. The V gene's germline CDR1 is LNHDA and CDR2 SQIVND (reference sequence). Assay used: immunoSEQ multiplex PCR; TCRdb lists only in-frame clones, some missing. This table has approximately 230,000 clones, over 75% appearing once. Material: peripheral blood. The source of this sequence is a woman between 35 and 50 years old who had recovered from COVID-19. The chain is built from TRBV19 and TRBJ2-2, with TRBD1 identical over 10 bases. The CDR3 bases are TGTGCCAGTATTTCCCGGGACAGGGGAACCGGGGAGCTGTTTTTT. Translating gives CASISRDRGTGELFF.